This TCR beta chain was documented in a study of T cell responses to AZD1222 COVID-19 vaccine. In the case of this clone: Its antigen is unidentified.

The table came from immunoSEQ multiplex PCR; TCRdb's copy has only in-frame clones and leaves some out. The table has 150,000 to 160,000 clones, around nine tenths seen once. The CDR3 is 14 amino acids. Trimming stripped 3 bases from V and 4 bases from J, with 10 bases between. Per germline, CDR1 MDHEN and CDR2 SYDVKM. Points from the study as a whole: It was only a handful of AZD1222 recipients who were seropositive at baseline. Sampling captured repertoires only after the peak T cell response. In a largely white British group with more females than males, clonal diversity was possibly underestimated.

The sample consisted of peripheral blood, taken on day 0 of AZD1222 vaccination. This sequence was found in an adult in good health. The rearrangement uses TRBV28 and TRBJ1-5; D is undetermined. CDR3 DNA sequence: TGTGCCAGCAGTTTTGTTCGTCGGAATCAGCCCCAGCATTTT. Translating gives CASSFVRRNQPQHF.